These 5 T cell receptor beta chains originate from one sample sequenced in a study of T cells in Graves' hyperthyroidism and ophthalmopathy. Authors of the study amplified TCR beta CDR3 regions from RNA transcripts. The HTBI primer set was used in a first-round RT-PCR of the TCR CDR3. TCRdb re-analysed the multiplex PCR reads in MiXCR, keeping a single row per CDR3 protein. This table holds hundreds of thousands of distinct CDR3 sequences, approximately 14% found once. Sequences were obtained from blood. Every receptor here comes from a woman under 30 with Graves' hyperthyroidism.

This clonotype was seen at least ten times. The chain couples TRBV2 to TRBJ2-4; D not certain. This CDR3 spans 16 amino acids. Trimming pared 5 bases from V and 0 bases from J, leaving 14 bases between. CDR1 is SNHLY and CDR2 is FYNNEI in the germline V gene. Here the CDR3 DNA reads TGTGCCAGCAGTATCCAGTACTCGATAGCCAAAAACATTCAGTACTTC. Translating it yields CASSIQYSIAKNIQYF.

This clonotype has more than one count but fewer than ten. The rearrangement links TRBV10-1 to TRBJ2-3, with D possibly TRBD1 on 8 matching bases. Trimming removed 3 bases at V and 6 bases at J, with 22 bases between. Germline V gene lookup returns CDR1 WNHNN and CDR2 SYGVQD (reference sequence). The CDR3 covers 17 residues. CDR3 in DNA: TGCGCCAGCAGTGATGCCTCCTGGACAGGGCGGGGGGATACGCAGTATTTT. This translates into CASSDASWTGRGDTQYF.

This clonotype appeared a few times. The gene calls are TRBV13 and TRBJ2-1; 7 bases match TRBD1. This CDR3 is 18 amino acids long. CDR1 and CDR2 (germline): PRHDT, FYEKMQ (reference sequence). The trim removed 6 bases at V and 0 bases at J, leaving 14 bases unmatched. The CDR3 region is CASSQTTRGPISYNEQFF. Here the CDR3 DNA reads TGTGCCAGCAGTCAAACCACGAGGGGGCCAATCTCCTACAATGAGCAGTTCTTC.

This clonotype was recorded once. The J gene is TRBJ2-6, the V gene TRBV5-1, with D perhaps assigned TRBD1 or TRBD2 (5 bases each). Germline CDR1 reads SGHRS; CDR2 reads YFSETQ. Trimming took 2 bases from V and 0 from J, leaving 12 bases between them. This CDR3 region has 17 residues. CDR3 DNA: TGCGCCAGCAGCTTCTTCGGTGGGACCTCTGGGGCCAACGTCCTGACTTTC. The encoded protein is CASSFFGGTSGANVLTF. The full variable domain, rest sourced from reference TRBV5-1 and TRBJ2-6, is KAGVTQTPRYLIKTRGQQVTLSCSPISGHRSVSWYQQTPGQGLQFLFEYFSETQRNKGNFPGRFSGRQFSNSRSEMNVSTLELGDSALYLCASSFFGGTSGANVLTFGAGSRLTVL.

In this sample, this clonotype turned up many times. V is TRBV7-6 and J is TRBJ2-7; D not certain. V shed 5 bases and J shed 1 base, with 9 bases lying between them. Germline V gene data show CDR1 as SGHVS and CDR2 as FNYEAQ. The CDR3 is 13 residues long. This CDR3 reads CASSASRSYEQYF. CDR3 nucleotide sequence: TGTGCCAGCAGCGCTTCGAGGTCCTACGAGCAGTACTTC. Using reference TRBV7-6 and TRBJ2-7 for the parts outside the CDR3, the full variable domain is GAGVSQSPRYKVTKRGQDVALRCDPISGHVSLYWYRQALGQGPEFLTYFNYEAQQDKSGLPNDRFSAERPEGSISTLTIQRTEQRDSAMYRCASSASRSYEQYFGPGTRLTVT.